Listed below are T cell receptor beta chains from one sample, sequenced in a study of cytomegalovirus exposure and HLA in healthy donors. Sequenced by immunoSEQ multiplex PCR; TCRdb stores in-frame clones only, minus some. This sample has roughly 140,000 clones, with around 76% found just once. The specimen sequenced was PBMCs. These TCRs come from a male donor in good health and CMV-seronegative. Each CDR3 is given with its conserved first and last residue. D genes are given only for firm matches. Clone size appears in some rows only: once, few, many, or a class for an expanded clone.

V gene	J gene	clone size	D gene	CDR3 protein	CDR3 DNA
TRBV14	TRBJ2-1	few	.	CASSQDYKRNEQFF	TGTGCCAGCAGCCAAGATTATAAGCGCAATGAGCAGTTCTTC
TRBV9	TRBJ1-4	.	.	CASSVGIGYNEKLFF	TGTGCCAGCAGCGTAGGTATCGGGTATAATGAAAAACTGTTTTTT
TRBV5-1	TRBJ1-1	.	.	CASHPPGRGNYTEAFF	TGCGCCAGCCACCCCCCCGGGCGGGGAAACTACACTGAAGCTTTCTTT
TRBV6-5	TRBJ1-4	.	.	CASSYSWGDEKLFF	TGTGCCAGCAGTTACTCGTGGGGGGATGAAAAACTGTTTTTT
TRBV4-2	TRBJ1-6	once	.	CASSQDPAGNNSPLHF	TGTGCCAGCAGCCAAGATCCCGCAGGGAACAATTCACCCCTCCACTTT
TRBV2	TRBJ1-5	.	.	CASGGEGGQPQHF	TGTGCCAGCGGCGGGGAGGGCGGTCAGCCCCAGCATTTT
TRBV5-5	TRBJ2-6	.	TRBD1	CASSQQGASSGANVLTF	TGTGCCAGCAGCCAACAGGGGGCGAGCTCTGGGGCCAACGTCCTGACTTTC
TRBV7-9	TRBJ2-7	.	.	CSSSPVGAGYEQYF	TGTTCCAGCAGCCCCGTGGGTGCCGGGTACGAGCAGTACTTC
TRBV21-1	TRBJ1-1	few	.	CASDIPTGHQNTEAFF	TGTGCCAGCGACATCCCCACCGGTCATCAGAACACTGAAGCTTTCTTT
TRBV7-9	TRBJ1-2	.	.	CASSLVGGDTSYGYTF	TGTGCCAGCAGCTTAGTCGGGGGGGATACGAGCTATGGCTACACCTTC
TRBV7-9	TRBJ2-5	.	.	CASSPPLGLKMVETQYF	TGTGCCAGCAGCCCACCCCTGGGACTGAAAATGGTGGAGACCCAGTACTTC
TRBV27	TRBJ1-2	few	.	CASREPTNYGYTF	TGTGCCAGCAGGGAGCCAACTAACTATGGCTACACCTTC
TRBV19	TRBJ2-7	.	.	CASTPGGLPNYEQYF	TGTGCCAGTACCCCCGGGGGGCTTCCCAACTACGAGCAGTACTTC
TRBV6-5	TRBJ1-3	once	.	CASSYQQNLGNTIYF	TGTGCCAGCAGTTATCAACAAAATTTAGGAAACACCATATATTTT
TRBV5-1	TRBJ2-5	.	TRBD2	CASSLGSGGYQETQYF	TGCGCCAGCAGCTTAGGTTCGGGGGGATACCAAGAGACCCAGTACTTC
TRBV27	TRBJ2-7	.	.	CASSLSPGYEQYF	TGTGCCAGCAGTTTATCCCCCGGCTACGAGCAGTACTTC
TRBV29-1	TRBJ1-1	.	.	CSVGHRVSMNTEAFF	TGCAGCGTTGGCCACAGGGTTTCGATGAACACTGAAGCTTTCTTT
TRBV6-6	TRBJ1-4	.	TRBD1	CASSKTGKTNEKLFF	TGTGCCAGCAGTAAGACAGGGAAGACTAATGAAAAACTGTTTTTT
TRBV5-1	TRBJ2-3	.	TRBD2	CASSLQAGDTDTQYF	TGCGCCAGCAGCCTCCAAGCGGGGGACACAGATACGCAGTATTTT
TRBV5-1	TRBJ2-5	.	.	CASGRSSGQETQYF	TGCGCCAGCGGCCGGTCAAGCGGCCAAGAGACCCAGTACTTC
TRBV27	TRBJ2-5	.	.	CASRPGIQETQYF	TGTGCCAGCAGACCAGGGATCCAAGAGACCCAGTACTTC
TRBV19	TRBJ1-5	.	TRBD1	CASSIRTGGQPQHF	TGTGCCAGTAGTATCAGGACAGGGGGTCAGCCCCAGCATTTT